The TCR beta chain under discussion was sequenced for a study of glioma-infiltrating T cells after dendritic cell vaccination. Study background: Patients received autologous tumor lysate-pulsed dendritic cell vaccination between about 2003 and 2013.

Germline CDR1 is MNHEY and CDR2 is SMNVEV (reference sequence). V was shortened by 0 bases and J by 2 bases, with 11 bases between the two germline ends. This CDR3 spans 15 amino acids. Selection required adequate fresh-frozen tumor tissue plus more than two years' survival data. In its sample, this clone was seen once. Its antigen is currently unknown. The immunoSEQ assay amplified TCRB CDR3 from up to 2 ug DNA. Sequencing used immunoSEQ multiplex PCR; TCRdb keeps in-frame clones, though not all of them. The data contain fewer than 100,000 clones, more than 75% of them singletons. Study-wide results and limits: No direct clonality-survival link was found; a diverse polyclonal response may matter.

This material consisted of blood, taken before dendritic cell vaccination. The clonotype was recovered from a human donor with glioblastoma. The chain carries TRBV27 and TRBJ2-7, with D tentatively TRBD2 (6 bases). The CDR3 DNA follows: TGTGCCAGCAGTTTATCACACGGGAGTCCCTACGAGCAGTACTTC. This sequence encodes CASSLSHGSPYEQYF.